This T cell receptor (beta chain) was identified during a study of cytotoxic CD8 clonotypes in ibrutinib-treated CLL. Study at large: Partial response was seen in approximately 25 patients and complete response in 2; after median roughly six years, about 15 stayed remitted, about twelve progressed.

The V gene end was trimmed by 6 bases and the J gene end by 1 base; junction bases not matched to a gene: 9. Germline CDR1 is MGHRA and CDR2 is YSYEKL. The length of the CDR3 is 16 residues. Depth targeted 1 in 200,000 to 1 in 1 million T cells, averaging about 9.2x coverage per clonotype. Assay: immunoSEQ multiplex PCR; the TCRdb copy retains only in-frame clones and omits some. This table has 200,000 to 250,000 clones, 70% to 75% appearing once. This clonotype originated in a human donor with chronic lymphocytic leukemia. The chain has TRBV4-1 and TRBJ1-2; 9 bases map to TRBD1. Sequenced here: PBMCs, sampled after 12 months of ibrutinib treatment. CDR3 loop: CASRTAGTGINYGYTF. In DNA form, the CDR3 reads TGCGCCAGCAGGACGGCCGGGACAGGGATTAACTATGGCTACACCTTC.